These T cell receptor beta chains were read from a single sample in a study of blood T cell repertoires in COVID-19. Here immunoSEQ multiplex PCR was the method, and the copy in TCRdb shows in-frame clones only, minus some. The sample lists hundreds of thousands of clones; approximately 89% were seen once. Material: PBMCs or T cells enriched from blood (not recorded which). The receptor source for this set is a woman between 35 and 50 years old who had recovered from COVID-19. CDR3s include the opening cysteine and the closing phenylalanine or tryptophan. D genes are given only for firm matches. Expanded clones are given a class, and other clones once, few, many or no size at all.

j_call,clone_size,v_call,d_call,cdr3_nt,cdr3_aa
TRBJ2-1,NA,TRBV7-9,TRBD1,TGTGCCAGCAGCTTATTCGGGACAGGGTCGTACAATGAGCAGTTCTTC,CASSLFGTGSYNEQFF
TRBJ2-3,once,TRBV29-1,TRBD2,TGCAGCGCCAACTCAGCGGGGGTCAAACCATCGCAGTATTTT,CSANSAGVKPSQYF
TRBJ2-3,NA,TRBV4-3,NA,TGCGCCAGCAGCTCACAGGTTGAACCTAGCACAGATACGCAGTATTTT,CASSSQVEPSTDTQYF
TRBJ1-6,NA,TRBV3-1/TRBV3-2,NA,TGTGCCAGCGCTGCGGTGGAGAATTCACCCCTCCACTTT,CASAAVENSPLHF
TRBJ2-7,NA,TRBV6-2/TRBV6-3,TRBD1,TGTGCCAGCAGTTGGGACAGGGAACTCGGGGAGCAGTACTTC,CASSWDRELGEQYF
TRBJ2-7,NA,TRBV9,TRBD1,TGTGCCAGCAGCGCATCCCCCGGGACAGCGTACTACGAGCAGTACTTC,CASSASPGTAYYEQYF
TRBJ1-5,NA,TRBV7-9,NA,TGTGCCAGCAGCTTAGGGGCGACTAGCAATCAGCCCCAGCATTTT,CASSLGATSNQPQHF
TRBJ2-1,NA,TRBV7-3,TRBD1,TGTGCCAGCAGCTTAAGAGCCCAGGGGGCGAATGAGCAGTTCTTC,CASSLRAQGANEQFF
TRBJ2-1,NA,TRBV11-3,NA,TGTGCCAGCAGCCAAAGACAGGTTAGCTCCTACAATGAGCAGTTCTTC,CASSQRQVSSYNEQFF
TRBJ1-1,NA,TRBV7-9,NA,TGTGCCAGCAGCTTTGTCTCTCGCCCGGGAACTGAAGCTTTCTTT,CASSFVSRPGTEAFF
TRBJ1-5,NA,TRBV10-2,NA,TGCGCCAGCAGTACGGACTCCCGCAATCAGCCCCAGCATTTT,CASSTDSRNQPQHF
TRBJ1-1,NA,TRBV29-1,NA,TGCAGCGTTCGACTCGGACAGAAGAACACTGAAGCTTTCTTT,CSVRLGQKNTEAFF
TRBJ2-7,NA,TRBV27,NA,TGTGCCAGCAGCCCTCGAAGGACTGGCTACGAGCAGTACTTC,CASSPRRTGYEQYF
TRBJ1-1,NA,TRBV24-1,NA,TGTGCCACCAGGAATGGACAGAGGGCTTTCTTT,CATRNGQRAFF
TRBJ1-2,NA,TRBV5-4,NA,TGTGCCAGCAGCTTTGGACGGGAAGGCTATGGCTACACCTTC,CASSFGREGYGYTF
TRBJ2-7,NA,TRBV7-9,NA,TGTGCCAGCAGCTTAGTGGAGCAGAGCTACGAGCAGTACTTC,CASSLVEQSYEQYF
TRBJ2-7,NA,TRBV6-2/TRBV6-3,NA,TGTGCCAGCAGTCTTGGGGGGATTCGTTACGAGCAGTACTTC,CASSLGGIRYEQYF